The entry that follows covers one TCR beta chain sequence. CDR1 is SEHNR and CDR2 is FQNEAQ in the germline V gene (reference sequence). Trimming took off 5 bases at V and 5 bases at J, with 15 bases between the two ends. The CDR3 runs 15 residues. The sample belongs to a study of T cells in Graves' hyperthyroidism and ophthalmopathy. On the study more broadly: Pretreatment peripheral blood was obtained at initial diagnosis.

Amplification targeted TCR beta CDR3 regions from RNA transcripts. Researchers ran a first-round RT-PCR on the TCR CDR3 using the HTBI primer set. MiXCR, run by TCRdb on the multiplex PCR reads, gives a single entry per CDR3 protein. The sample includes hundreds of thousands of distinct CDR3 sequences, 30% to 40% of them seen just once. Sequenced sample: blood. This chain joins TRBV7-9 and TRBJ1-4; D is perhaps TRBD1 (6 bases). The source of this sequence is a woman aged 40 to 50 with Graves' hyperthyroidism. The CDR3 spells CASSLPDSLNEKLFF. In DNA, the CDR3 is TGTGCCAGCAGCCTCCCGGACAGCCTAAATGAAAAACTGTTTTTT.